Given below is one T cell receptor beta chain in context. As yet, its antigen is unknown. This sample is part of a study of T cells in Graves' hyperthyroidism and ophthalmopathy. CDR3 size: 12 residues. CDR1 and CDR2 (germline): DFQATT, SNEGSKA (reference sequence). Trimming removed 6 bases at V and 4 bases at J, with 12 bases between. Authors of the study amplified TCR beta CDR3 regions from RNA transcripts. In the first-round RT-PCR of the TCR CDR3, the HTBI primer set was used. MiXCR, applied by TCRdb to the multiplex PCR reads, yields one record per CDR3 protein. The profile covers 690,000 or so distinct CDR3 sequences, with 18% appearing a single time and around 17% taken by the ten largest. General study results and limits: Ophthalmopathy was told apart from stable hyperthyroidism by a 13 V-J model.

It was uncontrolled infection, other autoimmune disease, pregnancy or lactation that excluded patients. Diagnosis relied on clinical symptoms, serum thyroxine and TRAb, thyroid ultrasound and orbital computed tomography. Fresh peripheral blood, around 10 ml of it, supplied the PBMCs. This receptor was taken from a woman in her fifties or sixties with Graves' hyperthyroidism that later progressed to Graves' ophthalmopathy. The J gene is TRBJ2-5, the V gene TRBV20-1, with D perhaps matching TRBD2 (5 bases). Sequencing used blood. The CDR3 bases are TGCAGTGCCGAACTAGTTTCAGAGACCCAGTACTTC. Amino acids: CSAELVSETQYF.